This TCR beta chain was identified during a study of cytomegalovirus exposure and HLA in healthy donors. PCR employed 60 Vbeta and 13 Jbeta primers. Data came from immunoSEQ multiplex PCR; TCRdb stores just in-frame clones and leaves some out. The sample holds over 45,000 clones. The CDR3 covers 16 residues. Germline V CDR1 and CDR2: SGHRS, YFSETQ. V was clipped by 2 bases and J by 4 bases, with 17 bases between them. General study results and limits: Later findings reportedly placed an Asian-associated ancestry cluster below the roughly 700-donor mean for N-insertions. Looking again later, the authors saw that most CMV-associated TCR beta chains seemed HLA-restricted. For most TCR sequences rarity was the rule, although some public TCRs occurred in many donors.

For this clone: What it binds is unknown.

The TCR originated in a middle-aged woman in good health and CMV-seronegative. The sample comprised PBMCs. The chain links TRBV5-1 to TRBJ2-3; D not certain. The DNA for the CDR3 is TGCGCCAGCAGCTTTAATGTCCGCTTCTCGGCAGATACGCAGTATTTT. Amino acid sequence: CASSFNVRFSADTQYF.